In its sample, the clone carrying this T cell receptor beta chain was seen a few times. Its specificity is unknown. The study's findings and limits: Greatest tumor Treg TCR overlap was with tumor naive CD4+ cells. The larger-cohort validation was restricted to a single TCR beta V-J rearrangement rather than whole repertoires.

Constant-region reverse primers amplified full-length variable regions, followed by semi-nested Nested Universal Primer A PCR. In TCRdb, the 5' RACE reads were re-called with MiXCR into one record per CDR3 protein. Of roughly 45,000 distinct CDR3 sequences in the sample, 22% were seen once. The CDR3 consists of 14 residues. The V and J ends lost 2 bases and 1 base respectively, with 10 bases between them. Germline lookup yields CDR1 SGHRS and CDR2 YFSETQ. Cells sorted as Tregs were CD4+, CD25+ and CD127-/low. This TCR was recovered from a female donor with breast cancer. The chain is built from TRBV5-1 and TRBJ2-7; a possible D gene is TRBD2 (6 bases). The sample was Tregs sorted from a lymph node. CDR3 DNA sequence: TGCGCCAGCAGCTTTAGCGGAACGTCCTACGAGCAGTACTTC. This codes for CASSFSGTSYEQYF.